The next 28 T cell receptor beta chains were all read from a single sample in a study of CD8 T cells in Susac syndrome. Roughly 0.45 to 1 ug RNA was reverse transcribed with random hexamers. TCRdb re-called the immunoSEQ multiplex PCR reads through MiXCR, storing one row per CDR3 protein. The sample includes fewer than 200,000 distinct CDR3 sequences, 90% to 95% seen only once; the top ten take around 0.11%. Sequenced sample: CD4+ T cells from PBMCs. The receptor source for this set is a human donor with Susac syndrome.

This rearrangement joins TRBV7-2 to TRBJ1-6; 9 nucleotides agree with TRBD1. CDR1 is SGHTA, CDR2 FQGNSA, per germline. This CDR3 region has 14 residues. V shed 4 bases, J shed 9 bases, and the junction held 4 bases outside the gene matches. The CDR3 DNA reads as TGTGCCAGCAGCTCGGGACAGGGAGGTTCACCCCTCCACTTT. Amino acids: CASSSGQGGSPLHF.

The CDR3 region has the DNA TGTGCCGCACAGGCGTCGTACCAAGAGACCCAGTACTTC. As protein: CAAQASYQETQYF. The chain combines TRBV6-5 with TRBJ2-5, with D maybe TRBD1 (5 bases). Germline values: CDR1 MNHEY, CDR2 SVGAGI. Trimming left V 11 bases short and J 0 bases short, with 13 bases between. The CDR3 extends over 13 amino acids.

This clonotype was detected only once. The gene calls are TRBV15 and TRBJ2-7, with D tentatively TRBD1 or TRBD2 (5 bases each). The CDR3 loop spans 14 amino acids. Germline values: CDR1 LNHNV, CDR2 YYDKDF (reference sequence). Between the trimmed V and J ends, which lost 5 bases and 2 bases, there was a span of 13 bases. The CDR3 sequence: CATSPQRGPYEQYF. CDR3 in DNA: TGTGCCACCAGCCCTCAGAGGGGTCCCTACGAGCAGTACTTC.

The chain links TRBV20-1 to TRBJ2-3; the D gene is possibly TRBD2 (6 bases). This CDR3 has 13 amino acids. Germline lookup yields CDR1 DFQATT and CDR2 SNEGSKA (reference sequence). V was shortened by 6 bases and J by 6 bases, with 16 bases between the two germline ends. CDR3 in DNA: TGCAGTGCCGCCCTTCTAGCGCGGGATACGCAGTATTTT. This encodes CSAALLARDTQYF.

CDR3 nucleotides: TGCAGCGTTGAGGGGGTCTGGACAGGCGGCTCCTACAATGAGCAGTTCTTC. This encodes CSVEGVWTGGSYNEQFF. The chain links TRBV29-1 to TRBJ2-1; 7 bases fit TRBD1. The length of the CDR3 is 17 residues. The V gene's germline CDR1 is SQVTM and CDR2 ANQGSEA. V was pared by 3 bases and J by 0 bases, with 11 bases of the junction left unmatched.

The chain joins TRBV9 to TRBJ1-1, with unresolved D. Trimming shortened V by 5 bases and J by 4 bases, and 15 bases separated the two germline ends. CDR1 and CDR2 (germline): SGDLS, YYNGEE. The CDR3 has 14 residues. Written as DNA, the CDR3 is TGTGCCAGCAGTCCGAGGTCGGGAGTCACTGAAGCTTTCTTT. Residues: CASSPRSGVTEAFF.

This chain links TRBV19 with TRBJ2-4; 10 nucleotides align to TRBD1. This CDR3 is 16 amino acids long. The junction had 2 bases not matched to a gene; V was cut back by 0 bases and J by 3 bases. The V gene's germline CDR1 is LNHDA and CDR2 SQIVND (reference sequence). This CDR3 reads CASSIDRDRGKNIQYF. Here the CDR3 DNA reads TGTGCCAGTAGTATAGATCGGGACAGGGGCAAAAACATTCAGTACTTC.

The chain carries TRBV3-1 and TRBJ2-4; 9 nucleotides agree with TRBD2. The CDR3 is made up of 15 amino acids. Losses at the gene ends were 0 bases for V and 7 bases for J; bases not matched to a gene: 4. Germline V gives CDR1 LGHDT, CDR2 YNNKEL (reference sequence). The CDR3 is CASSQDFGLANIQYF. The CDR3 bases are TGTGCCAGCAGCCAAGACTTCGGACTAGCGAACATTCAGTACTTC.

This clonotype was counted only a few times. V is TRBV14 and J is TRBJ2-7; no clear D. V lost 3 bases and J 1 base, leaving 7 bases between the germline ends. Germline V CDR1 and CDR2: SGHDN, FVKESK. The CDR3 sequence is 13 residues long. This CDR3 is CASSQGKSYEQYF. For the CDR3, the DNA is TGTGCCAGCAGCCAGGGAAAGTCCTACGAGCAGTACTTC.

CDR3 sequence (DNA): TGCAGCGTTGAGGGGCAGGAGGGTCAGCCCCAGCATTTT. This encodes CSVEGQEGQPQHF. The chain is built from TRBV29-1 and TRBJ1-5; D possibly corresponds to TRBD1 (5 bases). This CDR3 has 13 amino acids. CDR1 and CDR2 from the germline V gene are SQVTM and ANQGSEA. V shed 3 bases and J shed 6 bases, with 12 bases lying between them.

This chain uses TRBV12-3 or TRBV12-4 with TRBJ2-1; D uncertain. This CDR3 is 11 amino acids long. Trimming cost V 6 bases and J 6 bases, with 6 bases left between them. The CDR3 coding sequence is TGTGCCAGCAGCCGGACCAATGAGCAGTTCTTC. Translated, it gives CASSRTNEQFF.

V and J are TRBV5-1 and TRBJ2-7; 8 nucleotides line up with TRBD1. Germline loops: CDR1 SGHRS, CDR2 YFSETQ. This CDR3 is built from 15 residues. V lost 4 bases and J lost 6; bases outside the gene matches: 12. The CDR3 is CASSPVQSGQGEQYF. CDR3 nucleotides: TGCGCCAGCAGCCCTGTGCAATCAGGACAGGGCGAGCAGTACTTC.

As DNA, the CDR3 is TGCAGTGCTAGAGACAGGGGAAGGGCATCCAAGAACACTGAAGCTTTCTTT. Amino acid sequence: CSARDRGRASKNTEAFF. The gene calls are TRBV20-1 and TRBJ1-1; a possible D gene is TRBD1 (6 bases). Germline V gene data show CDR1 as DFQATT and CDR2 as SNEGSKA (reference sequence). V lost 0 bases to trimming and J lost 1 base, with 18 bases between them. The CDR3 consists of 17 residues.

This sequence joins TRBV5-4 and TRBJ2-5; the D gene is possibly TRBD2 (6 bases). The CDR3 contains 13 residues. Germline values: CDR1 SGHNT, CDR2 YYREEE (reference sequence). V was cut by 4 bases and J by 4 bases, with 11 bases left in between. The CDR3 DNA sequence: TGTGCCAGCAGCCGAGGGCGGGGAGAGACCCAGTACTTC. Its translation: CASSRGRGETQYF.

The CDR3 is CASSLERGARIRQETQYF. The CDR3 DNA reads as TGTGCCAGCAGCTTGGAGCGGGGGGCCCGGATAAGACAAGAGACCCAGTACTTC. The V and J genes are TRBV5-6 and TRBJ2-5, with 9 bases lining up with TRBD2. Germline CDR1 and CDR2: SGHDT and YYEEEE. The CDR3 has 18 amino acids. The V segment lost 0 bases and the J segment 2 bases; nucleotides outside the gene matches: 11.

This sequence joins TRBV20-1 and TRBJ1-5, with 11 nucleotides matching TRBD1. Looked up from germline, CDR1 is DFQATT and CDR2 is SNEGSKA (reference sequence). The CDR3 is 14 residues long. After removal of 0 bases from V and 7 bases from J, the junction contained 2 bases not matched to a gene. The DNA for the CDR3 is TGCAGTGCTAGAGACCGGGACAGGGGGCAGCCCCAGCATTTT. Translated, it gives CSARDRDRGQPQHF.

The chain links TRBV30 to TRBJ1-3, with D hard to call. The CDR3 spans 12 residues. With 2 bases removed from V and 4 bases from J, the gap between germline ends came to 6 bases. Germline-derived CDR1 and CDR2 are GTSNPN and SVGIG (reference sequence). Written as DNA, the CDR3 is TGTGCCTGGAGTCCTTCGGGAAACACCATATATTTT. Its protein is CAWSPSGNTIYF.

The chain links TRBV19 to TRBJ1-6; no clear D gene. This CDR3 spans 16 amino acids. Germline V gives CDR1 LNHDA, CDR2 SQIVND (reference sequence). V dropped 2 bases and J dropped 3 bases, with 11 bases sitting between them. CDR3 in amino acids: CASSITTADYNSPLHF. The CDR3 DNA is TGTGCCAGTAGTATAACGACGGCGGACTATAATTCACCCCTCCACTTT.

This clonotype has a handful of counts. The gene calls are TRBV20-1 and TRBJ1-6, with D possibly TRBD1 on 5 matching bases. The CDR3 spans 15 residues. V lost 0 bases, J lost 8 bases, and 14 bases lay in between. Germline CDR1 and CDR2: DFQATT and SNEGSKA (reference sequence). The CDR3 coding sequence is TGCAGTGCTAGAGATCCCACTGGGGGGGATTCACCCCTCCACTTT. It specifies CSARDPTGGDSPLHF.

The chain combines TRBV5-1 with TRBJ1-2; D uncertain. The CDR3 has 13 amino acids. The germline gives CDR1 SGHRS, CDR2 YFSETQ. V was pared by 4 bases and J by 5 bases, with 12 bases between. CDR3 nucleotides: TGCGCCAGCAGCCTAAATACAGATTATGGCTACACCTTC. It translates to CASSLNTDYGYTF.

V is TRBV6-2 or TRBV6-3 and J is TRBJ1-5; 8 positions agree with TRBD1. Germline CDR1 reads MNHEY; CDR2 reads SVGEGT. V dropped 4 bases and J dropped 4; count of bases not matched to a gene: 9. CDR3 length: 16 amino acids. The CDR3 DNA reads TGTGCCAGCAGTTGGTCGACAGGGGTTAAAAATCAGCCCCAGCATTTT. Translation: CASSWSTGVKNQPQHF.

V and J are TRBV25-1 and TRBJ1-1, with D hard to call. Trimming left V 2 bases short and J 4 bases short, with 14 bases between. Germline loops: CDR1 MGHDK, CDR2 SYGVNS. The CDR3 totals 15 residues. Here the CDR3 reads CASSEPRKGITEAFF. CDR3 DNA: TGTGCCAGCAGTGAACCCCGCAAGGGCATCACTGAAGCTTTCTTT.

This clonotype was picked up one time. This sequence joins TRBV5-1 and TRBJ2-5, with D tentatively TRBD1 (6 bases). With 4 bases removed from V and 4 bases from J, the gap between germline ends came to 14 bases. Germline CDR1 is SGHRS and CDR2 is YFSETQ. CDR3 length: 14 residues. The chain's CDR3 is CASSRNTGIETQYF. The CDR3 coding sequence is TGCGCCAGCAGCAGAAATACAGGGATAGAGACCCAGTACTTC.

CDR3 loop: CASSFSDRGHGDTQYF. CDR3 DNA: TGTGCCAGCAGCTTTTCGGACAGGGGGCACGGGGATACGCAGTATTTT. The genes are TRBV7-2 and TRBJ2-3; 11 bases align to TRBD1. The CDR3 loop spans 16 amino acids. CDR1 and CDR2 (germline): SGHTA, FQGNSA. V lost 3 bases, J lost 6 bases, and 8 bases stayed unmatched. The full variable domain, completed using reference TRBV7-2 and TRBJ2-3, is GAGVSQSPSNKVTEKGKDVELRCDPISGHTALYWYRQSLGQGLEFLIYFQGNSAPDKSGLPSDRFSAERTGGSVSTLTIQRTQQEDSAVYLCASSFSDRGHGDTQYFGPGTRLTVL.

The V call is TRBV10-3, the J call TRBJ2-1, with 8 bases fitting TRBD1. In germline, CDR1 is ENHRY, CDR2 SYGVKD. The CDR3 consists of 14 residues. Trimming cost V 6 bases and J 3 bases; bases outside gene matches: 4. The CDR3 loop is CAISWDRNYNEQFF. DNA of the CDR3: TGTGCCATCAGCTGGGACAGGAACTACAATGAGCAGTTCTTC.

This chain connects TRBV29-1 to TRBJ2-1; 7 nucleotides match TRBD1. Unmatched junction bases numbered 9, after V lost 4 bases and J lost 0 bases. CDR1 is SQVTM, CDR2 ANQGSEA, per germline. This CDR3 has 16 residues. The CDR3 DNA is TGCAGCGTTGGAGGGCTACAGGGGAGCTCCTACAATGAGCAGTTCTTC. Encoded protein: CSVGGLQGSSYNEQFF.

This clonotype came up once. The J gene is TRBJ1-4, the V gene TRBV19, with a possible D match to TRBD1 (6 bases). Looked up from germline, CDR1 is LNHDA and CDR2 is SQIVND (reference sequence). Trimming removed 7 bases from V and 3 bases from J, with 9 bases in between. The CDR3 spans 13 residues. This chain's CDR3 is CASTYRANEKLFF. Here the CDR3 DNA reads TGTGCCAGTACGTACAGGGCTAATGAAAAACTGTTTTTT.

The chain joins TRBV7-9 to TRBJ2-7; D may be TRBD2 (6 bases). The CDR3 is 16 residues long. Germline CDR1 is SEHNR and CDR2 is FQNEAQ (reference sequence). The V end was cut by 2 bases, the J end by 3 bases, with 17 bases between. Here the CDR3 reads CASSLRPGEGIYEQYF. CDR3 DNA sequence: TGTGCCAGCAGCTTACGCCCGGGAGAGGGGATCTACGAGCAGTACTTC.